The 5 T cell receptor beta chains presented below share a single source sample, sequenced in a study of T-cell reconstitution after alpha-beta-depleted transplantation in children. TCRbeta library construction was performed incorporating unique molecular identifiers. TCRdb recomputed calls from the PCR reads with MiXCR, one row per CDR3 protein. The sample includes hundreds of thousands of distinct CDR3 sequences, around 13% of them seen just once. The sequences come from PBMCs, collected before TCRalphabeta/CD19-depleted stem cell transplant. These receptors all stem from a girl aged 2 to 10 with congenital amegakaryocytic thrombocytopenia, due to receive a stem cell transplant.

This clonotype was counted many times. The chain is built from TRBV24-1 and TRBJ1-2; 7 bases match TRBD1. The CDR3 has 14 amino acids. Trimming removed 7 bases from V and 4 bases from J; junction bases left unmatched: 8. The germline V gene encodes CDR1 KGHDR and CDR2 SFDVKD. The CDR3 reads CATRSRDRVYGYTF. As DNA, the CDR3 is TGTGCCACCAGATCCCGGGACAGAGTCTATGGCTACACCTTC.

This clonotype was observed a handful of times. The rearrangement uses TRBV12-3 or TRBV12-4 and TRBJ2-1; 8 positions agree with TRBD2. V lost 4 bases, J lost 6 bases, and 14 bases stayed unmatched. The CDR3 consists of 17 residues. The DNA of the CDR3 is TGTGCCAGCAGTTCCTGGGGAGACGGGAGGGTGGCCAATGAGCAGTTCTTC. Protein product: CASSSWGDGRVANEQFF.

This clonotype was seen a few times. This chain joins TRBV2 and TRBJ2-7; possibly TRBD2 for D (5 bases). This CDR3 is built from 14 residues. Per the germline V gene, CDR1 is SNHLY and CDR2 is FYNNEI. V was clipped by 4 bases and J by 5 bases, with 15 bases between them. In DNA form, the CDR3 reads TGTGCCAGCAGTGTTAAGCGGCGAGACCACGAGCAGTACTTC. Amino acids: CASSVKRRDHEQYF.

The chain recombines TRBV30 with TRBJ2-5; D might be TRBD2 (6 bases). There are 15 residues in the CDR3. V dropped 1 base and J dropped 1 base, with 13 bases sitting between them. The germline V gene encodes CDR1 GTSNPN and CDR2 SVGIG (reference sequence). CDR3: CAWSASGVVQETQYF. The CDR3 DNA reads TGTGCCTGGAGTGCTTCGGGAGTAGTCCAAGAGACCCAGTACTTC.

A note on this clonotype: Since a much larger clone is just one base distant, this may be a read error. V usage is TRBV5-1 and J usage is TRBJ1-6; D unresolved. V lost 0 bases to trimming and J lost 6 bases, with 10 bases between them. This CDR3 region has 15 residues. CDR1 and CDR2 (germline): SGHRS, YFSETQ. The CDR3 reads CASSLDFVPNSPLHF. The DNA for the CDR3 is TGCGCCAGCAGCTTGGACTTTGTTCCTAATTCACCCCTCCACTTT. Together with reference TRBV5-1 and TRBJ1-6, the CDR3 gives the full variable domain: KAGVTQTPRYLIKTRGQQVTLSCSPISGHRSVSWYQQTPGQGLQFLFEYFSETQRNKGNFPGRFSGRQFSNSRSEMNVSTLELGDSALYLCASSLDFVPNSPLHFGNGTRLTVT.